The following is a TCR beta chain sequence with its context. Its antigen is still unknown. The PCR employed 60 Vbeta primers together with 13 Jbeta primers. Sequencing used immunoSEQ multiplex PCR; TCRdb keeps in-frame clones, though not all of them. This sample yields more than 20,000 clones, of which 60% to 80% are seen a single time; about 4.2% belongs to the top ten. This sample was included in a study of cytomegalovirus exposure and HLA in healthy donors. Study-wide findings and caveats: The classifier reportedly diagnosed cytomegalovirus status with high sensitivity and specificity. Per a prior analysis, the majority of TCR beta V segments were productive roughly 87% or roughly 30% of the time.

Germline V gene data show CDR1 as SGHRS and CDR2 as YFSETQ. V was clipped by 2 bases and J by 14 bases; unmatched bases: 7. The CDR3 is 13 residues long. This TCR was sampled from a male donor in good health and CMV-seronegative. The sample was PBMCs. V gene TRBV5-1 combines with J gene TRBJ1-6, with 7 bases identical to TRBD1. CDR3 bases: TGCGCCAGCAGCTTAGGACAGGAATTCACCCTCCACTTT. Encoded protein: CASSLGQEFTLHF.